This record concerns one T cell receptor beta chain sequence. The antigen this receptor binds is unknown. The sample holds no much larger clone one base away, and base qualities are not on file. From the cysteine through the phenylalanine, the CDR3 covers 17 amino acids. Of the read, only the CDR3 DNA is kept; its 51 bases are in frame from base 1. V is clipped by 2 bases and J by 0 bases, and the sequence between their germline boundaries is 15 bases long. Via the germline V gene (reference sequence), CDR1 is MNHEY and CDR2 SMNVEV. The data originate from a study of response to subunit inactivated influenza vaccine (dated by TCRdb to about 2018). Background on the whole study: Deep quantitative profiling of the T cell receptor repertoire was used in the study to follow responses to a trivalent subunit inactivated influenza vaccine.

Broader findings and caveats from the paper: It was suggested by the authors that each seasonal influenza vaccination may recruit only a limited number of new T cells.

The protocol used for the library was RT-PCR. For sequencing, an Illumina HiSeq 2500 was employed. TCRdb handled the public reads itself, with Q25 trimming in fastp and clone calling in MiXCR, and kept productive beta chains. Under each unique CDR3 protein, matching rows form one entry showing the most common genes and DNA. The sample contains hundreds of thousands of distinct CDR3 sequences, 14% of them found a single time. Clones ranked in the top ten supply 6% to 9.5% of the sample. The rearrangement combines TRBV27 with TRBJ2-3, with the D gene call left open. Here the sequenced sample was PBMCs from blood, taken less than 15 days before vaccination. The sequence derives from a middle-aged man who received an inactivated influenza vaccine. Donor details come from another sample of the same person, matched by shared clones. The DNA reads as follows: TGTGCCAGCAGTTTAAAAATAACAGCCGTCAGCACAGATACGCAGTATTTT. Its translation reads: CASSLKITAVSTDTQYF.